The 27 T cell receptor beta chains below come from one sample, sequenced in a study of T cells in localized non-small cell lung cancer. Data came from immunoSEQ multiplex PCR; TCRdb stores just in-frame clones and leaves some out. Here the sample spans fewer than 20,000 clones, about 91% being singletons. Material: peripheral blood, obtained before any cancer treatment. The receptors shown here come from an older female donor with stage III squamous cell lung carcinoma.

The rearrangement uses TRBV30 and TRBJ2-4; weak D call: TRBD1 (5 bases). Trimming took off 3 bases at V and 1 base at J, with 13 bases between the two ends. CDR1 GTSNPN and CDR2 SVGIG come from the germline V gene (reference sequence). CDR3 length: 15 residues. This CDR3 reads CAWRSRAVAKNIQYF. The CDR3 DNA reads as TGTGCCTGGAGAAGCAGGGCGGTCGCCAAAAACATTCAGTACTTC.

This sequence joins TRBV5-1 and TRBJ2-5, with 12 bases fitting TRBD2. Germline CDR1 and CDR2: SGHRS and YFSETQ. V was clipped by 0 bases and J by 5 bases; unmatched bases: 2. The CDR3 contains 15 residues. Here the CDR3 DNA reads TGCGCCAGCAGCTTGGCACTAGCGGGAGGCGAGACCCAGTACTTC. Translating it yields CASSLALAGGETQYF.

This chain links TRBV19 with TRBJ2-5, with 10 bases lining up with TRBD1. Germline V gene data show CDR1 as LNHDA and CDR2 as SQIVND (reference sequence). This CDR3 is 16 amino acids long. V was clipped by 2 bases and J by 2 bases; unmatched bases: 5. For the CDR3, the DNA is TGTGCCAGTAGTATATGGACAGGGGGGACTCAAGAGACCCAGTACTTC. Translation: CASSIWTGGTQETQYF.

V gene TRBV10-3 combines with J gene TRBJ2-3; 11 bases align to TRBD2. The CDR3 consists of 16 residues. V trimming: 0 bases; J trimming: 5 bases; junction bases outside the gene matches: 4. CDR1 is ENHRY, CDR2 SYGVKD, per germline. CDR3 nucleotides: TGTGCCATCAGTGAGTCAGATAGCGGGAGGGGAGATACGCAGTATTTT. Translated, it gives CAISESDSGRGDTQYF.

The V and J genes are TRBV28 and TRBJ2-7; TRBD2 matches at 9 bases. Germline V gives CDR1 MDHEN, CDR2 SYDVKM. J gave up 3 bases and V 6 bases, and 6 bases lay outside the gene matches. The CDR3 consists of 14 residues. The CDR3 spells CASRTREGRYEQYF. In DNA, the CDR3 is TGTGCCAGCAGGACGCGGGAGGGCCGCTACGAGCAGTACTTC.

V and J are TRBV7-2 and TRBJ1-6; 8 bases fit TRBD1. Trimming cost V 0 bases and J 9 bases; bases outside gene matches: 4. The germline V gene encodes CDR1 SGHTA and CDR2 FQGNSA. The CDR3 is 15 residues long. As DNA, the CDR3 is TGTGCCAGCAGCTTAGCAGGACAGGGAGGTTCACCCCTCCACTTT. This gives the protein CASSLAGQGGSPLHF. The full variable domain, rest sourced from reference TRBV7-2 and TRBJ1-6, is GAGVSQSPSNKVTEKGKDVELRCDPISGHTALYWYRQSLGQGLEFLIYFQGNSAPDKSGLPSDRFSAERTGGSVSTLTIQRTQQEDSAVYLCASSLAGQGGSPLHFGNGTRLTVT.

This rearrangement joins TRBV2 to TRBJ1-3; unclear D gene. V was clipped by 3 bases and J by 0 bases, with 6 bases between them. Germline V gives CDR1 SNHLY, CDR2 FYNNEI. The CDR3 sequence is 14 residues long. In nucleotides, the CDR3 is TGTGCCAGCAGTGAGGACGTCTCTGGAAACACCATATATTTT. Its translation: CASSEDVSGNTIYF.

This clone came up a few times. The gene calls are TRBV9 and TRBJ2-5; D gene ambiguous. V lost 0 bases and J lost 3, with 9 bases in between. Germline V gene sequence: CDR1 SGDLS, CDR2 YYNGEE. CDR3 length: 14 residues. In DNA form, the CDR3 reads TGTGCCAGCAGCGTAGGCCTCAATAAAGAGACCCAGTACTTC. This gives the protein CASSVGLNKETQYF. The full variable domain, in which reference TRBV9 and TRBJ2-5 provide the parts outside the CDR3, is DSGVTQTPKHLITATGQRVTLRCSPRSGDLSVYWYQQSLDQGLQFLIQYYNGEERAKGNILERFSAQQFPDLHSELNLSSLELGDSALYFCASSVGLNKETQYFGPGTRLLVL.

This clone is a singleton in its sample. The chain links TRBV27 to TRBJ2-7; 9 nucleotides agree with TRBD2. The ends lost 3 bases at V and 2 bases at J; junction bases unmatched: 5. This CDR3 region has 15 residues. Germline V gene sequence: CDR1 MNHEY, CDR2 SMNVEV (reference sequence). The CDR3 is CASSLKAGGTYEQYF. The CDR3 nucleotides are TGTGCCAGCAGTTTGAAAGCGGGAGGTACCTACGAGCAGTACTTC.

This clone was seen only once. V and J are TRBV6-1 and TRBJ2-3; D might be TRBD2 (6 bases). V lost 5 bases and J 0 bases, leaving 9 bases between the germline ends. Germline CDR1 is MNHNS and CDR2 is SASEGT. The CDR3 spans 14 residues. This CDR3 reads CASSPGTSTDTQYF. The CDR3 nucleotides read TGTGCCAGCAGTCCCGGGACTAGCACAGATACGCAGTATTTT.

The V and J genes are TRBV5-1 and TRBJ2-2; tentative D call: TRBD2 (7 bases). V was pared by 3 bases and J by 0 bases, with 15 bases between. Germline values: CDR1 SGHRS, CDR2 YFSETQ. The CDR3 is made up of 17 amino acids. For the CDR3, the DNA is TGCGCCAGCAGCTGGGGGGGCGAGTGGTCGAACACCGGGGAGCTGTTTTTT. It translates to CASSWGGEWSNTGELFF.

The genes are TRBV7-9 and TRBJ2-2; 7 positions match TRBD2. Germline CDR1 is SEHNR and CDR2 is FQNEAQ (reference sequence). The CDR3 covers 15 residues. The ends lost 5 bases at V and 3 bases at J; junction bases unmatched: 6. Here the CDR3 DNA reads TGTGCCAGCAGCCCCCAGCGGGGAGACACCGGGGAGCTGTTTTTT. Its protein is CASSPQRGDTGELFF.

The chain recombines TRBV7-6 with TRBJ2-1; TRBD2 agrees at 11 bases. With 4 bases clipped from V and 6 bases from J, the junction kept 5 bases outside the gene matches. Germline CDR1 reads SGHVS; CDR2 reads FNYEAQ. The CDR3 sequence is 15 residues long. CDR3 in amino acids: CASSSTGTSGNEQFF. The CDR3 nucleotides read TGTGCCAGCAGCTCCACCGGGACTAGCGGCAATGAGCAGTTCTTC.

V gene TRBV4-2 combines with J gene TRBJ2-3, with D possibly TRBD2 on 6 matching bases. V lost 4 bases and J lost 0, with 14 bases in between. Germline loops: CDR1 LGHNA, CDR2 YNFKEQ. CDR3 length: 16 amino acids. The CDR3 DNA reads TGTGCCAGCAGCCGAGAACCCGGGACTAGCACAGATACGCAGTATTTT. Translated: CASSREPGTSTDTQYF.

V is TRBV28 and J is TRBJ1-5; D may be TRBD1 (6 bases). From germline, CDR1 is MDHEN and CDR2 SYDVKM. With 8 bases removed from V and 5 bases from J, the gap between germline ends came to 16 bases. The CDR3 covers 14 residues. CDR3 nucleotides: TGTGCCAGCTTATCGTACAGGGCGGATCAGCCCCAGCATTTT. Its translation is CASLSYRADQPQHF.

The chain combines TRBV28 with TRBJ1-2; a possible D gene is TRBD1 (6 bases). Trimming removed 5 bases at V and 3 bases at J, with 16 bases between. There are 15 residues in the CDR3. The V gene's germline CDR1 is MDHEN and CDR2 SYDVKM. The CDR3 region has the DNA TGTGCCAGCAGTCGAACAGGGTTATATGACTATGGCTACACCTTC. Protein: CASSRTGLYDYGYTF.

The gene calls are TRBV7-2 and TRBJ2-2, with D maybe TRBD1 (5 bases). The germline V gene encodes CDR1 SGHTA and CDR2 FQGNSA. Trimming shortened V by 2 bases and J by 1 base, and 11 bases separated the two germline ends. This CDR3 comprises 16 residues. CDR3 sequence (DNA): TGTGCCAGCAGCTTAAGGTGGGGCCTGAACACCGGGGAGCTGTTTTTT. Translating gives CASSLRWGLNTGELFF.

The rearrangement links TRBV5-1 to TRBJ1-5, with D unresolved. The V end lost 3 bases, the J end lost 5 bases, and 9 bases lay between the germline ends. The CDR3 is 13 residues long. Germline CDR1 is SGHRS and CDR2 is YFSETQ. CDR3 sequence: CASSSDLDQPQHF. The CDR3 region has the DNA TGCGCCAGCAGCTCGGACTTAGATCAGCCCCAGCATTTT.

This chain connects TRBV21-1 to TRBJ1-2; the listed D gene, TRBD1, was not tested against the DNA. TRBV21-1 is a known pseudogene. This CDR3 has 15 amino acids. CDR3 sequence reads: CASSETSQWNYGYTF. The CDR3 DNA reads TGTGCCAGCAGCGAAACATCACAGTGGAACTATGGCTACACCTTC.

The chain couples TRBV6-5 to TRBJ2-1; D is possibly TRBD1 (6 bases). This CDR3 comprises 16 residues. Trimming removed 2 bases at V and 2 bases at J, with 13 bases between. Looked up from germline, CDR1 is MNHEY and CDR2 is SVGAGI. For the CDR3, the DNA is TGTGCCAGCAGTTACGAAATTACAGGGCCCTACAATGAGCAGTTCTTC. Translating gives CASSYEITGPYNEQFF.

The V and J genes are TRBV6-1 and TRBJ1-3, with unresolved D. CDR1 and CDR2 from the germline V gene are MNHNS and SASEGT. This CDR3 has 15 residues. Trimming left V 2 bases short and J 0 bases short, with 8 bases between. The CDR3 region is CASSENGLSGNTIYF. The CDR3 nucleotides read TGTGCCAGCAGTGAAAACGGACTCTCTGGAAACACCATATATTTT.

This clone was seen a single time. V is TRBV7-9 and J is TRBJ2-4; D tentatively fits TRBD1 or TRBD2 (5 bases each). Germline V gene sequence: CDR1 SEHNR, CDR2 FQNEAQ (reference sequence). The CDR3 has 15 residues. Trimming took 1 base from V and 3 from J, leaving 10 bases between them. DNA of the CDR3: TGTGCCAGCAGCTTAGGGGGACCTGACAAAAACATTCAGTACTTC. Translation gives CASSLGGPDKNIQYF.

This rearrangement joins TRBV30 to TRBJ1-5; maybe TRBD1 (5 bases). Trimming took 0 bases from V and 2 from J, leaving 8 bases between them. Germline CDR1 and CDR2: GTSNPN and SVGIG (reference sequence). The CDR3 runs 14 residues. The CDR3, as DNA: TGTGCCTGGAGTGTGGGGGGGGGCAATCAGCCCCAGCATTTT. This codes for CAWSVGGGNQPQHF.

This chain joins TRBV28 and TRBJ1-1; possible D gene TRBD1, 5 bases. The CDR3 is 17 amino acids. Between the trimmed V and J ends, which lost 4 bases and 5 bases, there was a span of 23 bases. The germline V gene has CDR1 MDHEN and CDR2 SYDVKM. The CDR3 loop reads CASSSVARGAEGTEAFF. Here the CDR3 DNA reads TGTGCCAGCAGTTCAGTGGCCCGAGGTGCGGAGGGGACTGAAGCTTTCTTT.

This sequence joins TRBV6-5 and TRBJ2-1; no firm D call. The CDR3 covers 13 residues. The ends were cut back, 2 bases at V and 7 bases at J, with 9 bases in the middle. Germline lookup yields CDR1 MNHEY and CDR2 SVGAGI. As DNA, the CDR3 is TGTGCCAGCAGTTACCGGTCCGCGAATGAGCAGTTCTTC. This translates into CASSYRSANEQFF.

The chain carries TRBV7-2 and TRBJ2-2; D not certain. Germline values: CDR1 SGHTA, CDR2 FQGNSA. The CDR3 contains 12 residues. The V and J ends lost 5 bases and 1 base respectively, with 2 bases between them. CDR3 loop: CASSGNTGELFF. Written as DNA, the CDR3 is TGTGCCAGCAGCGGGAACACCGGGGAGCTGTTTTTT. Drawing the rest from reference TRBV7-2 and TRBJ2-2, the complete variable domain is GAGVSQSPSNKVTEKGKDVELRCDPISGHTALYWYRQSLGQGLEFLIYFQGNSAPDKSGLPSDRFSAERTGGSVSTLTIQRTQQEDSAVYLCASSGNTGELFFGEGSRLTVL.

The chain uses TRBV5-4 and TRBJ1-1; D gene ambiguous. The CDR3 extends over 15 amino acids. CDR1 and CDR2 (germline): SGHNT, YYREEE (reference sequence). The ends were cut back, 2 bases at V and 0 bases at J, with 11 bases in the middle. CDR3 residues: CASSFGGPLNTEAFF. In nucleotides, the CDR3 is TGTGCCAGCAGCTTCGGCGGACCCCTGAACACTGAAGCTTTCTTT.